This entry lists 27 T cell receptor beta chains sequenced from one sample in a study of blood T cell repertoires in COVID-19. Only in-frame clones appear in the TCRdb table, and some are missing; sequencing was by immunoSEQ multiplex PCR. The sample records some 270,000 clones, about nine tenths being singletons. Specimen: peripheral blood. Every receptor here comes from a man in his fifties with acute or convalescent COVID-19.

The genes are TRBV3-1 (or the pseudogene TRBV3-2) and TRBJ2-7; a possible D gene is TRBD2 (6 bases). V lost 0 bases and J 7 bases, leaving 10 bases between the germline ends. CDR1 and CDR2 from the germline V gene are LGHDT and YNNKEL (reference sequence). There are 13 residues in the CDR3. The CDR3, as DNA: TGTGCCAGCAGCCAAGAGTCAGGGAGGGAGCAGTACTTC. This codes for CASSQESGREQYF.

V is TRBV7-2 and J is TRBJ1-1; D is perhaps TRBD1 (5 bases). Trimming shortened V by 2 bases and J by 0 bases, and 13 bases separated the two germline ends. CDR1 is SGHTA and CDR2 is FQGNSA in the germline V gene. This CDR3 is built from 16 residues. The CDR3 region has the DNA TGTGCCAGCAGCTTATATGTTACAGGCATGAACACTGAAGCTTTCTTT. Its protein is CASSLYVTGMNTEAFF.

The chain joins TRBV5-1 to TRBJ1-3, with a tentative D call TRBD1 (6 bases). The germline V and J ends were trimmed by 2 bases and 4 bases, with 10 bases remaining between them. Germline V gene lookup returns CDR1 SGHRS and CDR2 YFSETQ. The CDR3 runs to 14 residues. In DNA form, the CDR3 reads TGCGCCAGCAGCTTTTCAGGGGACGGAAACACCATATATTTT. Its protein is CASSFSGDGNTIYF.

The chain couples TRBV7-2 to TRBJ2-3, with no clear D. This CDR3 region has 16 residues. V was pared by 1 base and J by 0 bases, with 11 bases between. From germline, CDR1 is SGHTA and CDR2 FQGNSA. CDR3 nucleotide sequence: TGTGCCAGCAGCTTAGTCGGTCTGTCTAGCACAGATACGCAGTATTTT. It yields the protein CASSLVGLSSTDTQYF.

The chain carries TRBV18 and TRBJ1-4; no definite D call. Per the germline V gene, CDR1 is KGHSH and CDR2 is LQKENI. Deletions cut 6 bases from V and 3 bases from J, with 14 bases between. This CDR3 is 15 amino acids long. The CDR3 sequence is CASSPRGPPNEKLFF. CDR3 nucleotides: TGTGCCAGCTCCCCCCGAGGGCCCCCTAATGAAAAACTGTTTTTT.

J is TRBJ2-7 and V is TRBV29-1, with 7 nucleotides matching TRBD1. The CDR3 is 13 amino acids. Germline lookup yields CDR1 SQVTM and CDR2 ANQGSEA. The V segment lost 5 bases and the J segment 4 bases; nucleotides outside the gene matches: 8. The CDR3 DNA reads as TGCAGCGTTTTCTCCGCAGGGGGTTACGAGCAGTACTTC. As protein: CSVFSAGGYEQYF.

This clone was detected once. The chain has TRBV5-1 and TRBJ1-2; the D is unclear. This CDR3 contains 14 residues. Germline-derived CDR1 and CDR2 are SGHRS and YFSETQ. V was pared by 3 bases and J by 0 bases, with 9 bases between. Here the CDR3 reads CASSSITANYGYTF. CDR3 DNA sequence: TGCGCCAGCAGCTCGATCACAGCTAACTATGGCTACACCTTC. Filled out from reference TRBV5-1 and TRBJ1-2, the complete variable domain reads KAGVTQTPRYLIKTRGQQVTLSCSPISGHRSVSWYQQTPGQGLQFLFEYFSETQRNKGNFPGRFSGRQFSNSRSEMNVSTLELGDSALYLCASSSITANYGYTFGSGTRLTVV.

This clone was counted a single time. This chain connects TRBV28 to TRBJ1-6; 9 bases are a match to TRBD1. Germline lookup yields CDR1 MDHEN and CDR2 SYDVKM. This CDR3 region has 14 residues. Unmatched junction bases numbered 5, after V lost 7 bases and J lost 7 bases. The CDR3 region is CASTAGTGNSPLHF. The CDR3 coding sequence is TGTGCCAGCACCGCCGGGACAGGGAATTCACCCCTCCACTTT. The complete variable domain, with remaining parts taken from reference TRBV28 and TRBJ1-6, reads DVKVTQSSRYLVKRTGEKVFLECVQDMDHENMFWYRQDPGLGLRLIYFSYDVKMKEKGDIPEGYSVSREKKERFSLILESASTNQTSMYLCASTAGTGNSPLHFGNGTRLTVT.

This sequence joins TRBV3-1 (or the pseudogene TRBV3-2) and TRBJ2-5; a weak D match, TRBD1 (5 bases). CDR1 LGHDT and CDR2 YNNKEL come from the germline V gene (reference sequence). The CDR3 has 15 residues. V was shortened by 0 bases and J by 4 bases, with 12 bases between the two germline ends. This CDR3 reads CASSQDWTRAETQYF. Written as DNA, the CDR3 is TGTGCCAGCAGCCAAGATTGGACCAGGGCAGAGACCCAGTACTTC.

This clone was detected only a few times. The chain carries TRBV7-6 and TRBJ2-5; 7 bases line up with TRBD1. V shed 5 bases, J shed 4 bases, and the junction held 13 bases outside the gene matches. CDR3 size: 16 residues. CDR1 is SGHVS and CDR2 is FNYEAQ in the germline V gene. CDR3 DNA sequence: TGTGCCAGCAGCCCACACAGTACAGGGGTGGGAGAGACCCAGTACTTC. Translating gives CASSPHSTGVGETQYF.

This clone showed up just a few times. The rearrangement joins TRBV13 to TRBJ2-2; a possible D gene is TRBD1 (6 bases). Germline CDR1 PRHDT, CDR2 FYEKMQ (reference sequence). V lost 0 bases, J lost 0 bases, and 11 bases lay in between. There are 17 residues in the CDR3. The CDR3 DNA follows: TGTGCCAGCAGCTTAGGCCAGGGGAGACCGAACACCGGGGAGCTGTTTTTT. Translated: CASSLGQGRPNTGELFF.

The chain joins TRBV7-3 to TRBJ2-5; TRBD1 is a possible D gene (6 bases). The CDR3 loop spans 13 amino acids. The germline gives CDR1 SGHTA, CDR2 FQGTGA. Trimming removed 0 bases at V and 8 bases at J, with 10 bases between. CDR3 coding DNA: TGTGCCAGCAGCTTAACAGGGGGTATAACCCAGTACTTC. It yields the protein CASSLTGGITQYF.

The gene calls are TRBV18 and TRBJ2-6; 8 bases line up with TRBD1. CDR1 is KGHSH, CDR2 LQKENI, per germline. Germline trimming cut 6 bases from V and 2 bases from J; bases unmatched to any gene: 6. The CDR3 covers 16 residues. The CDR3 DNA is TGTGCCAGCTCTAACCAGGGGGCGCCTGGGGCCAACGTCCTGACTTTC. It yields the protein CASSNQGAPGANVLTF.

This chain connects TRBV5-1 to TRBJ2-1; 8 bases map to TRBD1. The CDR3 covers 15 residues. CDR1 is SGHRS, CDR2 YFSETQ, per germline. V dropped 4 bases and J dropped 7; count of bases not matched to a gene: 10. The CDR3, as DNA: TGCGCCAGCAGCCTAGGACAGGGAGCTACGAATGAGCAGTTCTTC. This codes for CASSLGQGATNEQFF.

The rearrangement joins TRBV19 to TRBJ2-1, with a possible D match to TRBD2 (6 bases). V lost 5 bases and J lost 3, with 17 bases in between. The CDR3 is made up of 16 amino acids. CDR1 LNHDA and CDR2 SQIVND come from the germline V gene (reference sequence). This CDR3 is CASSFIAAGDYNEQFF. For the CDR3, the DNA is TGTGCCAGTAGTTTTATAGCGGCCGGGGACTACAATGAGCAGTTCTTC.

The chain joins TRBV12-5 to TRBJ2-1; 7 bases are shared with TRBD1. The J segment lost 12 bases and the V segment lost 6 bases, leaving 8 bases of the junction unmatched. Germline V gene lookup returns CDR1 LGHNT and CDR2 FRNRAP. The CDR3 has 12 amino acids. CDR3 loop: CASGQNRGGQFF. The CDR3 bases are TGTGCTAGTGGCCAGAACAGGGGTGGGCAGTTCTTC.

This clone was seen once. The V gene is TRBV6-6, the J gene TRBJ2-1; unclear D gene. Trimming pared 6 bases from V and 0 bases from J, leaving 12 bases between. This CDR3 comprises 15 residues. Germline V CDR1 and CDR2: MNHNY, SVGAGI (reference sequence). The CDR3, as DNA: TGTGCCAGCAGACCTGACCGGAGCTCCTACAATGAGCAGTTCTTC. It specifies CASRPDRSSYNEQFF.

The chain is built from TRBV6-5 and TRBJ1-3, with no clear D. The CDR3 covers 15 residues. Per the germline V gene, CDR1 is MNHEY and CDR2 is SVGAGI. V lost 5 bases and J 2 bases, leaving 13 bases between the germline ends. The CDR3 loop reads CASSPGGGTGNTIYF. Here the CDR3 DNA reads TGTGCCAGCAGTCCCGGTGGAGGGACTGGAAACACCATATATTTT.

V usage is TRBV14 and J usage is TRBJ2-1; D possibly corresponds to TRBD1 (7 bases). Looked up from germline, CDR1 is SGHDN and CDR2 is FVKESK. Trimming left V 4 bases short and J 11 bases short, with 15 bases between. CDR3 length: 13 amino acids. Written as DNA, the CDR3 is TGTGCCAGCAGCCCGATGGGGGGACAGAAGCAGTTCTTC. It codes for CASSPMGGQKQFF.

The rearrangement uses TRBV9 and TRBJ2-5; TRBD1 might be the D (6 bases). Trimming removed 0 bases from V and 5 bases from J, with 14 bases in between. Germline values: CDR1 SGDLS, CDR2 YYNGEE. The length of the CDR3 is 15 residues. The CDR3 region is CASSVGGQPRETQYF. The CDR3 DNA reads as TGTGCCAGCAGCGTAGGAGGACAGCCCCGGGAGACCCAGTACTTC.

The chain combines TRBV3-1 (or the pseudogene TRBV3-2) with TRBJ2-7; D gene uncertain. V was cut by 4 bases and J by 0 bases, with 13 bases left in between. The CDR3 totals 15 residues. Germline V gives CDR1 LGHDT, CDR2 YNNKEL (reference sequence). CDR3 loop: CASSPRLESSYEQYF. The CDR3 DNA reads as TGTGCCAGCAGCCCGCGACTGGAGAGCTCCTACGAGCAGTACTTC.

This chain joins TRBV7-8 and TRBJ2-7; 7 nucleotides align to TRBD1. The ends lost 1 base at V and 0 bases at J; junction bases unmatched: 0. The CDR3 runs 14 residues. CDR1 and CDR2 from the germline V gene are SGHVS and FQNEAQ. CDR3 loop: CASSLGTGSYEQYF. DNA for the CDR3: TGTGCCAGCAGCTTAGGGACAGGCTCCTACGAGCAGTACTTC.

V usage is TRBV7-2 and J usage is TRBJ2-1, with TRBD2 identical over 11 bases. CDR3 length: 16 amino acids. The V gene end was trimmed by 2 bases and the J gene end by 6 bases; junction bases not matched to a gene: 6. Germline CDR1 reads SGHTA; CDR2 reads FQGNSA. CDR3 DNA: TGTGCCAGCAGCTTAAGGAGGCTAGCGGGGGGCAATGAGCAGTTCTTC. Amino acids: CASSLRRLAGGNEQFF.

V is TRBV14 and J is TRBJ1-3; D remains unclear. The length of the CDR3 is 15 residues. Germline V gives CDR1 SGHDN, CDR2 FVKESK. Trimming shortened V by 1 base and J by 0 bases, and 7 bases separated the two germline ends. The CDR3 region is CASSQGLISGNTIYF. DNA for the CDR3: TGTGCCAGCAGCCAAGGGCTGATCTCTGGAAACACCATATATTTT.

This rearrangement joins TRBV3-1 (or the pseudogene TRBV3-2) to TRBJ1-1, with D maybe TRBD1 (6 bases). Germline CDR1 reads LGHDT; CDR2 reads YNNKEL (reference sequence). The V and J ends lost 4 bases and 4 bases respectively, with 19 bases between them. CDR3 length equals 16 residues. The CDR3 nucleotides read TGTGCCAGCAGCCCCCGGGACACCCGACTTGGCACTGAAGCTTTCTTT. The encoded protein is CASSPRDTRLGTEAFF.

The chain uses TRBV3-1 (or the pseudogene TRBV3-2) and TRBJ1-6, with no clear D. Germline lookup yields CDR1 LGHDT and CDR2 YNNKEL (reference sequence). This CDR3 spans 15 amino acids. V lost 0 bases, J lost 8 bases, and 11 bases lay in between. The CDR3 DNA reads as TGTGCCAGCAGCCAAGATAGAGGGCTGCATTCACCCCTCCACTTT. This gives the protein CASSQDRGLHSPLHF.

The chain uses TRBV10-3 and TRBJ1-1; TRBD1 agrees at 8 bases. Germline CDR1 reads ENHRY; CDR2 reads SYGVKD. The ends lost 6 bases at V and 6 bases at J; junction bases unmatched: 9. This CDR3 spans 14 amino acids. DNA for the CDR3: TGTGCCATCAGGGACAGGGAGAGGGAGGCTGAAGCTTTCTTT. It specifies CAIRDREREAEAFF.